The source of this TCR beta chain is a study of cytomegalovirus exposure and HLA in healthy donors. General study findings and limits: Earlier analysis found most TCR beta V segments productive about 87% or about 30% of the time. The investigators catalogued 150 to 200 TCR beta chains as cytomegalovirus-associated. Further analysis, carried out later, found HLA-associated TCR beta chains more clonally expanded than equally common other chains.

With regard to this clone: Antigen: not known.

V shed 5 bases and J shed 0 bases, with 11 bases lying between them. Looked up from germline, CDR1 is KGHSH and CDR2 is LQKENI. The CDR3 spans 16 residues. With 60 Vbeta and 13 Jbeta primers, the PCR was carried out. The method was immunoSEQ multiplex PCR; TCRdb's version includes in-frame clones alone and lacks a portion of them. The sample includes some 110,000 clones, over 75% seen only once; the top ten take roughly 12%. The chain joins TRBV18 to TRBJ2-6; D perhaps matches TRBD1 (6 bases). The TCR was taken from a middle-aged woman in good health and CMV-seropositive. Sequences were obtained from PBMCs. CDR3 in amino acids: CASSISQGSGANVLTF. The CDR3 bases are TGTGCCAGCTCAATTTCACAGGGCTCTGGGGCCAACGTCCTGACTTTC.